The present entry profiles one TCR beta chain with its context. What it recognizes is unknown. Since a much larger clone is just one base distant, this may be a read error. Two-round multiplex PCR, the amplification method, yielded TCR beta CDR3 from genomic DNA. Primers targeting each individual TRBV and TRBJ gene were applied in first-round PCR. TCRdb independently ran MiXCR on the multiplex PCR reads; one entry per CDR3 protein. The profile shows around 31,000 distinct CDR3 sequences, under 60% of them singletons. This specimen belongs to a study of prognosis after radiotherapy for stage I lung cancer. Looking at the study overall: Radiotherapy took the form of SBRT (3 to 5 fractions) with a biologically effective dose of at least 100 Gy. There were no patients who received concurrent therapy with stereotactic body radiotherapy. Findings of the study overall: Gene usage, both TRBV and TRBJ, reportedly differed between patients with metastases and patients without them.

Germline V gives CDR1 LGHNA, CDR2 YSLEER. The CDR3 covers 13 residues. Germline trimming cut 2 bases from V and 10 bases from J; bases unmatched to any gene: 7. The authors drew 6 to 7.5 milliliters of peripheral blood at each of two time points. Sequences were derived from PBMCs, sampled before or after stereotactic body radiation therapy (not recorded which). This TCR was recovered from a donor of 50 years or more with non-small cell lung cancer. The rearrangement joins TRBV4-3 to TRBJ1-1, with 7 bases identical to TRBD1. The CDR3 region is CASSQQSRGRAFF. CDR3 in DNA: TGCGCCAGCAGCCAACAATCTAGGGGGCGAGCTTTCTTT.